Each of the 10 T cell receptor beta chains below was sequenced from the same sample in a study of CD4+ T cells in melanoma. This table comes from immunoSEQ multiplex PCR, and its TCRdb copy is limited to in-frame clones, with some not included. The sample lists about 10,000 clones, 50% to 65% occurring once. The sample taken for sequencing was cells from a culture (not recorded whether cultured in vitro). These receptors were taken from a human donor with melanoma.

This clone has more than one count but fewer than ten. The chain uses TRBV19 and TRBJ1-4; D ambiguous. The germline V gene has CDR1 LNHDA and CDR2 SQIVND (reference sequence). V lost 3 bases and J 7 bases, leaving 9 bases between the germline ends. CDR3 length equals 13 residues. The CDR3 DNA reads TGTGCCAGTAGTATTCGGATCGGTGAAAAACTGTTTTTT. Translated: CASSIRIGEKLFF.

The chain uses TRBV4-2 and TRBJ1-1; D possibly corresponds to TRBD1 (6 bases). Germline-derived CDR1 and CDR2 are LGHNA and YNFKEQ. Trimming left V 5 bases short and J 1 base short, with 8 bases between. CDR3 length equals 13 residues. The CDR3 sequence: CASSVDRNTEAFF. The CDR3 region has the DNA TGTGCCAGCAGCGTGGACAGGAACACTGAAGCTTTCTTT.

This chain uses TRBV7-2 with TRBJ2-5; D remains unclear. V lost 2 bases, J lost 5 bases, and 3 bases lay in between. Germline V CDR1 and CDR2: SGHTA, FQGNSA. The CDR3 has 11 amino acids. Written as DNA, the CDR3 is TGTGCCAGCAGCTTATGGGAGACCCAGTACTTC. Encoded protein: CASSLWETQYF.

The chain employs TRBV7-3 and TRBJ2-3; 9 bases map to TRBD2. Germline V gives CDR1 SGHTA, CDR2 FQGTGA. This CDR3 is built from 14 residues. V shed 4 bases, J shed 4 bases, and the junction held 3 bases outside the gene matches. CDR3 sequence (DNA): TGTGCCAGCAGCTCGACTAGCGGCCCAGATACGCAGTATTTT. Its protein is CASSSTSGPDTQYF.

The J gene is TRBJ1-2, the V gene TRBV7-2; no reliable D call. The CDR3 spans 13 residues. Germline values: CDR1 SGHTA, CDR2 FQGNSA. V was pared by 1 base and J by 6 bases, with 9 bases between. The CDR3 bases are TGTGCCAGCAGCTTAGAGCCGTTACATGGCTACACCTTC. This translates into CASSLEPLHGYTF.

The CDR3 bases are TGTGCCAGCAGTCCGGGGGCCAGTAATGAAAAACTGTTTTTT. As protein: CASSPGASNEKLFF. The chain has TRBV6-5 and TRBJ1-4, with D perhaps TRBD1 (6 bases). V lost 5 bases, J lost 4 bases, and 11 bases lay in between. The CDR3 consists of 14 residues. CDR1 is MNHEY, CDR2 SVGAGI, per germline.

The gene calls are TRBV7-2 and TRBJ1-1; 7 bases are shared with TRBD1. From germline, CDR1 is SGHTA and CDR2 FQGNSA. This CDR3 is 14 amino acids long. V gave up 4 bases and J gave up 4 bases; unmatched junction bases: 6. The CDR3 here is CASSSTGLGTEAFF. The CDR3 DNA reads as TGTGCCAGCAGCTCGACAGGGCTGGGCACTGAAGCTTTCTTT. Complete variable domain (other parts from reference TRBV7-2 and TRBJ1-1): GAGVSQSPSNKVTEKGKDVELRCDPISGHTALYWYRQSLGQGLEFLIYFQGNSAPDKSGLPSDRFSAERTGGSVSTLTIQRTQQEDSAVYLCASSSTGLGTEAFFGQGTRLTVV.

The DNA for the CDR3 is TGTGCCAGCTCACCAATTCGAGGGGTAAAGGCAAATGAGCAGTTCTTC. Its translation is CASSPIRGVKANEQFF. This rearrangement joins TRBV18 to TRBJ2-1, with D perhaps matching TRBD1 or TRBD2 (5 bases each). Trimming cost V 2 bases and J 7 bases, with 18 bases left between them. The CDR3 spans 16 residues. Looked up from germline, CDR1 is KGHSH and CDR2 is LQKENI.

This chain uses TRBV25-1 with TRBJ2-1, with D unresolved. Germline V gene data show CDR1 as MGHDK and CDR2 as SYGVNS. V lost 7 bases to trimming and J lost 1 base, with 8 bases between them. The CDR3 is made up of 13 amino acids. The chain's CDR3 is CASTPLSYNEQFF. For the CDR3, the DNA is TGTGCCAGCACTCCTCTATCCTACAATGAGCAGTTCTTC.

V and J are TRBV11-2 and TRBJ1-1; 7 nucleotides match TRBD1. This CDR3 comprises 14 residues. Per germline, CDR1 SGHAT and CDR2 FQNNGV. V gave up 4 bases and J gave up 5 bases; unmatched junction bases: 7. The CDR3 region is CASSYRQGLTEAFF. CDR3 DNA: TGTGCCAGCAGCTACCGACAGGGTTTGACTGAAGCTTTCTTT.